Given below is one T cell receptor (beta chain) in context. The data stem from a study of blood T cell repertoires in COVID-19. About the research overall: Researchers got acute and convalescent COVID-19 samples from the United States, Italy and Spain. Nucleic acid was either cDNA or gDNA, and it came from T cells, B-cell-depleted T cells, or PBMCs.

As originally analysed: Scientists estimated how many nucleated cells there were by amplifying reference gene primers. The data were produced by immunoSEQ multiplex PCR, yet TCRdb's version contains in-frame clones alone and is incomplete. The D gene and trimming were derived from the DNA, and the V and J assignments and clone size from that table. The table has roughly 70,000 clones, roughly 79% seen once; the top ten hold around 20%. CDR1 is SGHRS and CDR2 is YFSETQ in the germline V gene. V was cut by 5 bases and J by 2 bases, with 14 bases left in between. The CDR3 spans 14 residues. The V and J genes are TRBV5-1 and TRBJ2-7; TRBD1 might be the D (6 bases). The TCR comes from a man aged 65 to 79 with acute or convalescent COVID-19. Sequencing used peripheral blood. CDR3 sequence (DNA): TGCGCCAGCAGGGTCCAGCAGGGGCCCTACGAGCAGTACTTC. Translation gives CASRVQQGPYEQYF.